This TCR beta chain was identified in a study of response to subunit inactivated influenza vaccine. MiXCR, run by TCRdb on the RT-PCR reads, gives a single entry per CDR3 protein. Of a few hundred thousand distinct CDR3 sequences in the sample, roughly 22% are singletons; the top ten hold approximately 10%. Study-wide points: The authors suggested that few new T cells are recruited per seasonal influenza vaccination.

A word on this clonotype: The antigen is unknown.

Germline CDR1 is SGHTA and CDR2 is FQGTGA. The V end lost 1 base, the J end lost 7 bases, and 13 bases lay between the germline ends. CDR3 length equals 15 residues. This chain links TRBV7-3 with TRBJ2-2; D is unresolved. The material sequenced was PBMCs from blood, taken about 20 months after vaccination. The receptor was derived from a man aged 45 to 75 who received an inactivated influenza vaccine. The CDR3: CASSLMGNLGGELFF. CDR3 DNA: TGTGCCAGCAGCTTAATGGGAAACCTGGGCGGGGAGCTGTTTTTT.